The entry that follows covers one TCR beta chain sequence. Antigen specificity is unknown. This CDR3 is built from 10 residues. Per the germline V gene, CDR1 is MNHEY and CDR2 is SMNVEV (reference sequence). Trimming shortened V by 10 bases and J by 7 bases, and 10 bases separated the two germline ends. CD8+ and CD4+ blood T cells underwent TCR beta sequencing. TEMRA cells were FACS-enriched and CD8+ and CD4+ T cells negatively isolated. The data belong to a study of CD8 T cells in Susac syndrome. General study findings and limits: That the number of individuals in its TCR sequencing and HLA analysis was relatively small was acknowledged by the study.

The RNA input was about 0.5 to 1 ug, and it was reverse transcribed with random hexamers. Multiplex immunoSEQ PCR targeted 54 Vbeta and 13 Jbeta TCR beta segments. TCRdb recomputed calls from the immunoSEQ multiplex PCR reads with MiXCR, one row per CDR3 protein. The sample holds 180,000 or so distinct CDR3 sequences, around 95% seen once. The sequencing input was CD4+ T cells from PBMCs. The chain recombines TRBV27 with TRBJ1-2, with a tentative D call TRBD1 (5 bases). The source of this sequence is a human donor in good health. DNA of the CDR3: TGTGCCACTTACAGGACTGGCTACACCTTC. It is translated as CATYRTGYTF.